These 7 T cell receptor beta chains originate from one sample sequenced in a study of cytomegalovirus exposure and HLA in healthy donors. A multiplex PCR was run with 60 Vbeta primers and 13 Jbeta primers. Measured with immunoSEQ multiplex PCR; TCRdb has only the in-frame clones, and not every one. The sample shows some 87,000 clones, 65% to 80% of them seen only once. The sample taken for sequencing was PBMCs. The receptors were sampled from a man aged 25 to 40 in good health and CMV-seronegative.

V and J are TRBV6-1 and TRBJ2-5, with TRBD2 identical over 11 bases. From germline, CDR1 is MNHNS and CDR2 SASEGT. The CDR3 is 14 residues long. With V trimmed by 6 bases and J by 5 bases, 5 bases remained unmatched. This chain's CDR3 is CASRTSGGWETQYF. CDR3 DNA sequence: TGTGCCAGCAGAACTAGCGGGGGCTGGGAGACCCAGTACTTC.

This clone was detected only a few times. The chain has TRBV2 and TRBJ1-1; 9 bases are shared with TRBD1. Trimming at V came to 5 bases and at J to 2 bases, leaving 3 bases not matched to a gene. The CDR3 spans 14 residues. Germline V CDR1 and CDR2: SNHLY, FYNNEI. The CDR3 sequence: CASSRTGANTEAFF. The DNA of the CDR3 is TGTGCCAGCAGTCGGACAGGGGCCAACACTGAAGCTTTCTTT. Looking up the rest from reference TRBV2 and TRBJ1-1 gives the full variable domain: EPEVTQTPSHQVTQMGQEVILRCVPISNHLYFYWYRQILGQKVEFLVSFYNNEISEKSEIFDDQFSVERPDGSNFTLKIRSTKLEDSAMYFCASSRTGANTEAFFGQGTRLTVV.

The chain has TRBV7-2 and TRBJ1-3; no definite D call. Germline lookup yields CDR1 SGHTA and CDR2 FQGNSA. The CDR3 totals 14 residues. The V and J ends lost 6 bases and 1 base respectively, with 10 bases between them. The DNA of the CDR3 is TGTGCCAGCAGGTCAGGACTGTCTGGAAACACCATATATTTT. It encodes CASRSGLSGNTIYF.

The chain is built from TRBV9 and TRBJ2-7; TRBD2 is a possible D gene (6 bases). The CDR3 runs to 14 residues. CDR1 is SGDLS and CDR2 is YYNGEE in the germline V gene. Between the trimmed V and J ends, which lost 4 bases and 4 bases, there was a span of 15 bases. For the CDR3, the DNA is TGTGCCAGCAGCCCACGTTTGGGGGGTTACGAGCAGTACTTC. Amino acids: CASSPRLGGYEQYF.

This chain connects TRBV19 to TRBJ1-4; TRBD1 is a possible D gene (5 bases). Germline V gene lookup returns CDR1 LNHDA and CDR2 SQIVND (reference sequence). The CDR3 runs 11 residues. V was clipped by 4 bases and J by 16 bases, with 13 bases between them. The CDR3 sequence is CASSRGRQTFF. In nucleotides, the CDR3 is TGTGCCAGTAGTAGGGGGAGGCAGACGTTTTTT.

This clone was picked up one time. The chain uses TRBV29-1 and TRBJ2-3; TRBD2 agrees at 10 bases. With 3 bases clipped from V and 3 bases from J, the junction kept 6 bases outside the gene matches. Per germline, CDR1 SQVTM and CDR2 ANQGSEA. This CDR3 has 15 residues. CDR3: CSVERSSGGTDTQYF. The CDR3 DNA reads as TGCAGCGTTGAGAGGTCTAGCGGGGGAACAGATACGCAGTATTTT.

The V gene is TRBV11-3, the J gene TRBJ1-1, with D perhaps TRBD1 (5 bases). The germline gives CDR1 SGHNT, CDR2 YENEEA. This CDR3 region has 12 residues. Deletions cut 3 bases from V and 5 bases from J, with 7 bases between. The CDR3 protein is CASSFGGTEAFF. The CDR3 nucleotides read TGTGCCAGCAGCTTCGGGGGAACTGAAGCTTTCTTT.